Sequencing of this T cell receptor beta chain was carried out in a study of cytotoxic CD8 clonotypes in ibrutinib-treated CLL. The overall study: Partial responses numbered around 25 and complete responses 2; after a median around 70 months, 14 stayed remitted and about twelve progressed.

Whole-study results and caveats: Clonality correlated strongly with circulating CD8+ T cells and exceeded age-matched healthy donors at baseline. Elevated clonality accompanied ibrutinib response, with a return toward baseline values at progression.

On this clone: Its specificity is unknown.

Measured with immunoSEQ multiplex PCR; TCRdb has only the in-frame clones, and not every one. The profile covers about 12,000 clones, with around 68% appearing a single time and roughly 25% taken by the ten largest. The germline V gene encodes CDR1 SNHLY and CDR2 FYNNEI. This CDR3 spans 13 amino acids. V was trimmed by 2 bases and J by 0 bases, leaving 4 bases between them. Specimen: PBMCs, collected before ibrutinib treatment. V gene TRBV2 combines with J gene TRBJ1-1; D unclear. The clonotype comes from a human donor with chronic lymphocytic leukemia. In DNA form, the CDR3 reads TGTGCCAGCAGTGAAACGATGAACACTGAAGCTTTCTTT. This codes for CASSETMNTEAFF.